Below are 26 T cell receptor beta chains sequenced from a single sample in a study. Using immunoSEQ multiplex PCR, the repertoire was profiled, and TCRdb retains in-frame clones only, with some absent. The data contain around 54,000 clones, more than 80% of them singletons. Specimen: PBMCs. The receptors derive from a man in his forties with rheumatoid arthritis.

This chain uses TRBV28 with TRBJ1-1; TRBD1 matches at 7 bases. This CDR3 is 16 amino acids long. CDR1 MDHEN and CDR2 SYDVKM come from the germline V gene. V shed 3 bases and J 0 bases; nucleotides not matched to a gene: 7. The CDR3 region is CASSFWDSPMNTEAFF. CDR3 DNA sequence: TGTGCCAGCAGTTTTTGGGACAGTCCTATGAACACTGAAGCTTTCTTT.

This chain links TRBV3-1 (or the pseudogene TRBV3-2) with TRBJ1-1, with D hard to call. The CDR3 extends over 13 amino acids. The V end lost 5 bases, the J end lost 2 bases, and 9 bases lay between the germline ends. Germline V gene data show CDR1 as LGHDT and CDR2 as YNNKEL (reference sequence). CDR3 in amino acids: CASSNVGNTEAFF. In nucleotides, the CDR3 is TGTGCCAGCAGCAATGTGGGCAACACTGAAGCTTTCTTT.

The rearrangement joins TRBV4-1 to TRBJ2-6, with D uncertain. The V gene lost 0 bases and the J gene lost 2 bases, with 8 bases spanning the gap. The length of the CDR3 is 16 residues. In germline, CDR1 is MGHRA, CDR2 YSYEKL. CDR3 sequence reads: CASSQEGSAGANVLTF. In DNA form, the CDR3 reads TGCGCCAGCAGCCAAGAAGGGTCGGCTGGGGCCAACGTCCTGACTTTC.

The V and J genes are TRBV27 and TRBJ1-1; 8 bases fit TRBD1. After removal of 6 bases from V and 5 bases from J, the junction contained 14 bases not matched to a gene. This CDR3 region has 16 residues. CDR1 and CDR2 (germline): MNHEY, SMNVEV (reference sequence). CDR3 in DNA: TGTGCCAGCAGGACTTTTTTGAGCAGGGGGCCGACTGAAGCTTTCTTT. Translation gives CASRTFLSRGPTEAFF.

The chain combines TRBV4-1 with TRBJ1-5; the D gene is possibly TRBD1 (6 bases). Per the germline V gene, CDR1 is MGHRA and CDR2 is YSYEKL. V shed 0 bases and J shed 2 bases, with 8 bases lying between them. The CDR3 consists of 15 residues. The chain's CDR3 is CASSQEGGGNQPQHF. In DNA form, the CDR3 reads TGCGCCAGCAGCCAAGAAGGGGGAGGCAATCAGCCCCAGCATTTT.

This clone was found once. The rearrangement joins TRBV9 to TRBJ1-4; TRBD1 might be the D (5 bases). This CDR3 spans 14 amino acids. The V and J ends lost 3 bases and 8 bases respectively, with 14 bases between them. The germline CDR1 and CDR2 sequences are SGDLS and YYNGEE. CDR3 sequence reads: CASSASWGGEKLFF. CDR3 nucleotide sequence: TGTGCCAGCAGCGCTTCCTGGGGCGGCGAAAAACTGTTTTTT.

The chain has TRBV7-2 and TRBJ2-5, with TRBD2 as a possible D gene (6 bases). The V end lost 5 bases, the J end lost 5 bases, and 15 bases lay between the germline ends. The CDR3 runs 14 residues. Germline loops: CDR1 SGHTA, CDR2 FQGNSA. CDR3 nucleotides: TGTGCCAGCAGCCCAACTAGCCTCGTGGAGACCCAGTACTTC. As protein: CASSPTSLVETQYF.

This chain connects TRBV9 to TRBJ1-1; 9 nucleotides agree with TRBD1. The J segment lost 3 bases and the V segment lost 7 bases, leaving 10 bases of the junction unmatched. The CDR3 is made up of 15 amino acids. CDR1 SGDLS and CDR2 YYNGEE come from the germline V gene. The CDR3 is CASSGQGRGYTEAFF. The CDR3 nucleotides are TGTGCCAGCTCTGGACAGGGGAGGGGGTACACTGAAGCTTTCTTT.

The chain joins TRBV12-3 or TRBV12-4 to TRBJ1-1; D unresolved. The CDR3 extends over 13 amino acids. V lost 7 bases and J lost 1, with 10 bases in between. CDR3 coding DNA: TGTGCCAGCACAATTACAGAGAACACTGAAGCTTTCTTT. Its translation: CASTITENTEAFF.

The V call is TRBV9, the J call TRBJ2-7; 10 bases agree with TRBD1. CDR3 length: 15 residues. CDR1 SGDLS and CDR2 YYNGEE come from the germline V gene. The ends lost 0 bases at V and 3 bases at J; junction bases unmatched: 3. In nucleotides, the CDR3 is TGTGCCAGCAGCGTAGAGGACAGGGGGGTCTACGAGCAGTACTTC. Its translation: CASSVEDRGVYEQYF.

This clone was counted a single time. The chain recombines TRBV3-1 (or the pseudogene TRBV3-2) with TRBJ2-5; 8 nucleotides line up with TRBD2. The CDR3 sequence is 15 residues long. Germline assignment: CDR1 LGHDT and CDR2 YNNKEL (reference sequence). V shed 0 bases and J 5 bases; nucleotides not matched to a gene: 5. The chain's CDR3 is CASSQEAGARETQYF. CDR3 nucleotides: TGTGCCAGCAGCCAAGAAGCGGGAGCTAGGGAGACCCAGTACTTC.

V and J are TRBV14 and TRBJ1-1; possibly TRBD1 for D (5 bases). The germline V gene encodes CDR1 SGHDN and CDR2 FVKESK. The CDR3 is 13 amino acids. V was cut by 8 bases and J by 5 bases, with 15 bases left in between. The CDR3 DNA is TGTGCCAGCTCCTGGGGGAGAGGGACTGAAGCTTTCTTT. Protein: CASSWGRGTEAFF.

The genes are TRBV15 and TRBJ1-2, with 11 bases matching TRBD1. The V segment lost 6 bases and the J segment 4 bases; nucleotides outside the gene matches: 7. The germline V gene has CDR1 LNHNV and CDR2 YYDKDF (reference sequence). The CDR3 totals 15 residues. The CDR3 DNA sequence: TGTGCCACCAGAAAGGACAGGGGGCTTATCTATGGCTACACCTTC. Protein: CATRKDRGLIYGYTF.

CDR3 nucleotides: TGTGCCAGCAGGAAGACAGGGGACCACGAGCAGTACTTC. It encodes CASRKTGDHEQYF. The chain has TRBV5-4 and TRBJ2-7; 8 positions match TRBD1. With V trimmed by 5 bases and J by 5 bases, 6 bases remained unmatched. In germline, CDR1 is SGHNT, CDR2 YYREEE (reference sequence). The CDR3 loop spans 13 amino acids.

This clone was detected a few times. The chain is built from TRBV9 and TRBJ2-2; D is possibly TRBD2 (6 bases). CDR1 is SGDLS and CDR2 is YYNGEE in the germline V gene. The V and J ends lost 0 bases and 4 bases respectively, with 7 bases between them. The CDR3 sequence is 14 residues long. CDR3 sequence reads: CASSVVAATGELFF. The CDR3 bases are TGTGCCAGCAGCGTAGTAGCGGCCACCGGGGAGCTGTTTTTT.

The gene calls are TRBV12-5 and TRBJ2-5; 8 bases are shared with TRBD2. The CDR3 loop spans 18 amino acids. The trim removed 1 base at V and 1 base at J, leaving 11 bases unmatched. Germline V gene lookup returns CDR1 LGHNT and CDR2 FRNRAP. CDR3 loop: CASGLGAGGTGSQETQYF. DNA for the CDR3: TGTGCTAGTGGTTTGGGCGCGGGGGGAACGGGTTCCCAAGAGACCCAGTACTTC.

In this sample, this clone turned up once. The CDR3 DNA follows: TGTGCCAGCAGCTTAACTTCAGGGGGCACCGGGGAGCTGTTTTTT. It is translated as CASSLTSGGTGELFF. The chain links TRBV7-3 to TRBJ2-2; 7 nucleotides align to TRBD1. Unmatched junction bases numbered 2, after V lost 0 bases and J lost 4 bases. CDR1 and CDR2 from the germline V gene are SGHTA and FQGTGA. The CDR3 is 15 amino acids.

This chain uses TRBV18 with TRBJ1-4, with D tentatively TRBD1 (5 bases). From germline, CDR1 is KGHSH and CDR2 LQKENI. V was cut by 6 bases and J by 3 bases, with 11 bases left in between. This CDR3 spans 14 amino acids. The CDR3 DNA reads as TGTGCCAGCTCCCCCCGGGACCCTAATGAAAAACTGTTTTTT. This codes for CASSPRDPNEKLFF.

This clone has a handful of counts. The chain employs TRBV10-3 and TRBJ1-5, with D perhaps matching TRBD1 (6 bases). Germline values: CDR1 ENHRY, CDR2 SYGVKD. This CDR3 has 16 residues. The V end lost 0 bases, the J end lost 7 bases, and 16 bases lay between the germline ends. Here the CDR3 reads CAISESGPAGEQPQHF. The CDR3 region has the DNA TGTGCCATCAGTGAGTCGGGTCCGGCAGGGGAACAGCCCCAGCATTTT.

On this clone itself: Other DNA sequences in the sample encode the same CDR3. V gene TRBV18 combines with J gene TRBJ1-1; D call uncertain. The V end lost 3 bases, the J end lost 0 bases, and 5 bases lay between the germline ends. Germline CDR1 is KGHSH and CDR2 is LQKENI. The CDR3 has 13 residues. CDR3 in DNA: TGTGCCAGCTCACCTTCGCTGAACACTGAAGCTTTCTTT. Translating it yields CASSPSLNTEAFF. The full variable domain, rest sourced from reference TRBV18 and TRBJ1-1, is NAGVMQNPRHLVRRRGQEARLRCSPMKGHSHVYWYRQLPEEGLKFMVYLQKENIIDESGMPKERFSAEFPKEGPSILRIQQVVRGDSAAYFCASSPSLNTEAFFGQGTRLTVV.

The CDR3 is CASSLQGQLWSNQPQHF. The DNA of the CDR3 is TGTGCCAGTAGCCTACAAGGGCAGCTGTGGAGCAATCAGCCCCAGCATTTT. The chain joins TRBV19 to TRBJ1-5; D is unresolved. The V end lost 6 bases, the J end lost 1 base, and 19 bases lay between the germline ends. Germline assignment: CDR1 LNHDA and CDR2 SQIVND (reference sequence). This CDR3 contains 17 residues.

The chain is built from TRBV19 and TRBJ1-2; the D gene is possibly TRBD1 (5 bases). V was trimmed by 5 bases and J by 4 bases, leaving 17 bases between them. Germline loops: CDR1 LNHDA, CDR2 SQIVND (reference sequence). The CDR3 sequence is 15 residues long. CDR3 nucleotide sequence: TGTGCCAGTAGTCCTAGACAGATTCGGGTCTATGGCTACACCTTC. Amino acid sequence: CASSPRQIRVYGYTF. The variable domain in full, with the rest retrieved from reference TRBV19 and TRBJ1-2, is DGGITQSPKYLFRKEGQNVTLSCEQNLNHDAMYWYRQDPGQGLRLIYYSQIVNDFQKGDIAEGYSVSREKKESFPLTVTSAQKNPTAFYLCASSPRQIRVYGYTFGSGTRLTVV.

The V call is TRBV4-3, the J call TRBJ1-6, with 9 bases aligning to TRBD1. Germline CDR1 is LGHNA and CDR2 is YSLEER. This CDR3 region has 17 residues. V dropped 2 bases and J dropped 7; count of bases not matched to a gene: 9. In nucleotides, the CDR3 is TGCGCCAGCAGCCAATATCAGACAGGGGGGTGGAATTCACCCCTCCACTTT. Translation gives CASSQYQTGGWNSPLHF.

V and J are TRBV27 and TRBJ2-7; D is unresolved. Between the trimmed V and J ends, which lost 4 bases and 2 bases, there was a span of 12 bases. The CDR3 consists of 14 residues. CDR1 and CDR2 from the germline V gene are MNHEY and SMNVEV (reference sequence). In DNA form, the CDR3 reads TGTGCCAGCAGTTCGACCCCGGCCACCTACGAGCAGTACTTC. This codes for CASSSTPATYEQYF.

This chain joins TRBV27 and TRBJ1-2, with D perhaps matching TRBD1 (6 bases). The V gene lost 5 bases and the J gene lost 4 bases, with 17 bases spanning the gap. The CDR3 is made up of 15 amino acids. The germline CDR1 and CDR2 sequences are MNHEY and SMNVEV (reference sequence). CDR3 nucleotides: TGTGCCAGCAGTCCGGAATGGGGGGCGCGCTATGGCTACACCTTC. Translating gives CASSPEWGARYGYTF.

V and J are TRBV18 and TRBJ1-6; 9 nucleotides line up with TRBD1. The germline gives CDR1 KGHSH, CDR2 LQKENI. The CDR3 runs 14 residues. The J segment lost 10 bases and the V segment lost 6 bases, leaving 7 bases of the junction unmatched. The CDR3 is CASSLDRGGSPLHF. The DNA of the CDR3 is TGTGCCAGCTCTCTCGACAGGGGGGGCTCACCCCTCCACTTT.